This TCR beta chain is from a study of T-cell reconstitution after alpha-beta-depleted transplantation in children. The study's findings and limits: About two months after transplant, alpha-beta T cells reportedly came from several hundred expanded graft clones.

This clonotype has a count of ten or more. Its antigen is not known. Germline trimming cut 5 bases from V and 7 bases from J; bases unmatched to any gene: 11. This CDR3 contains 15 residues. Germline values: CDR1 SGHVS, CDR2 FNYEAQ. Unique molecular identifiers were used in preparing the TCRbeta library. From the PCR reads, TCRdb called clonotypes with MiXCR, one entry per CDR3 protein. Found here are 600,000 to 700,000 distinct CDR3 sequences, around 13% of them singletons; the top ten hold 0.79%. The chain carries TRBV7-6 and TRBJ2-1; the match to TRBD2 covers 7 bases. The sample here was PBMCs, taken before TCRalphabeta/CD19-depleted stem cell transplant. This TCR came from a girl aged 2 to 10 with congenital amegakaryocytic thrombocytopenia, due to receive a stem cell transplant. The CDR3 spells CASSLLAGDRNEQFF. Here the CDR3 DNA reads TGTGCCAGCAGCCTATTGGCGGGAGATAGGAATGAGCAGTTCTTC. Based on the CDR3 plus reference TRBV7-6 and TRBJ2-1, the full variable domain is GAGVSQSPRYKVTKRGQDVALRCDPISGHVSLYWYRQALGQGPEFLTYFNYEAQQDKSGLPNDRFSAERPEGSISTLTIQRTEQRDSAMYRCASSLLAGDRNEQFFGPGTRLTVL.